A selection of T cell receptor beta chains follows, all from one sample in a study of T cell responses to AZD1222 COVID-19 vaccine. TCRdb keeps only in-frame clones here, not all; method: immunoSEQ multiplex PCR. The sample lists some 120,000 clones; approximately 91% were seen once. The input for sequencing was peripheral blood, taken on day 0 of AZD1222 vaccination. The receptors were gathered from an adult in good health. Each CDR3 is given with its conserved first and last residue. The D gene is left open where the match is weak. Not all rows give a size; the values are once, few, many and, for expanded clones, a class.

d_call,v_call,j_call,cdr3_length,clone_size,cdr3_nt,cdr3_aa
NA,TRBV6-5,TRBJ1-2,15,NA,TGTGCCAGCAGTTACGGGCAGAACGCTAACTATGGCTACACCTTC,CASSYGQNANYGYTF
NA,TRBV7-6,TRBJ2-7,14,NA,TGTGCCAGCAGCTTAGATCCGAGCTCCTACGAGCAGTACTTC,CASSLDPSSYEQYF
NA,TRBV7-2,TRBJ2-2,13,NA,TGTGCCAGCCGGGCCCTGAACACCGGGGAGCTGTTTTTT,CASRALNTGELFF
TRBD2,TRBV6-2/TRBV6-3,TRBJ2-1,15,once,TGTGCCAGCAGTTATGCGGGAGGGCCCTACAATGAGCAGTTCTTC,CASSYAGGPYNEQFF
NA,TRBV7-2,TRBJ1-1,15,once,TGTGCCAGCAGCTTACAGGGATCCATGAACACTGAAGCTTTCTTT,CASSLQGSMNTEAFF
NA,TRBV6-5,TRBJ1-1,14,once,TGTGCCAGCAGGGCGGGACAAGTGAACACTGAAGCTTTCTTT,CASRAGQVNTEAFF
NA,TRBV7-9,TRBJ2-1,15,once,TGTGCCAGCAGCTTCCAGGGAAGCTCCTACAATGAGCAGTTCTTC,CASSFQGSSYNEQFF
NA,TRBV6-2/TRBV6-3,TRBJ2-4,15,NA,TGTGCCAGCAGTTGGGACGGCCTAGCCAAAAACATTCAGTACTTC,CASSWDGLAKNIQYF
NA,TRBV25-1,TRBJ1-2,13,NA,TGTGCCAGCAGTCGTGGGACGTCGGGGGGCTACACCTTC,CASSRGTSGGYTF
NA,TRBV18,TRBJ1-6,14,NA,TGTGCCAGCTCACCAAATCTGGGGAATTCACCCCTCCACTTT,CASSPNLGNSPLHF
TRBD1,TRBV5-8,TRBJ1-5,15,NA,TGTGCCAGCAGCCGTACAGGGGGCTCCAATCAGCCCCAGCATTTT,CASSRTGGSNQPQHF
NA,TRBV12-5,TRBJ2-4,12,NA,TGTGCTAGTCGGGGCGGCAAAAACATTCAGTACTTC,CASRGGKNIQYF
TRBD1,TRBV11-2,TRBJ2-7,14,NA,TGTGCCAGCAGCACGGGACAGGGGGCGAGGGAGCAGTACTTC,CASSTGQGAREQYF
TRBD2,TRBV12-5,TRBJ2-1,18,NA,TGTGCTAGTGGTTTGGACCCGGGACTAGCGGGCTCCTACAATGAGCAGTTCTTC,CASGLDPGLAGSYNEQFF
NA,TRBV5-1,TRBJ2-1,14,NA,TGCGCCAGCAGCTTGGTTCGGGCCCACAATGAGCAGTTCTTC,CASSLVRAHNEQFF
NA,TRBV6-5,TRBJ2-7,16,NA,TGTGCCAGCTGTTACGCGACTCCCCGGGACTCCTACGAGCAGTACTTC,CASCYATPRDSYEQYF
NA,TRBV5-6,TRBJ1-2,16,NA,TGTGCCAGCAGCTCCTTACAGGGAGGGACGAACTATGGCTACACCTTC,CASSSLQGGTNYGYTF
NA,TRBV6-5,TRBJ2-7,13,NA,TGTGCCAGCAGTTACTCCCCCGACTTTGAGCAGTACTTC,CASSYSPDFEQYF
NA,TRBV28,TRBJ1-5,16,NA,TGTGCCAGCAGTTTTGGGGGGGGATGGGGCAATCAGCCCCAGCATTTT,CASSFGGGWGNQPQHF
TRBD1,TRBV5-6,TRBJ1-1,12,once,TGTGCCAGCAGCTGGGGGACAGATGAAGCTTTCTTT,CASSWGTDEAFF
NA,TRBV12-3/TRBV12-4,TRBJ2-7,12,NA,TGTGCCAGCACCGCTAGCGCCTACGAGCAGTACTTC,CASTASAYEQYF
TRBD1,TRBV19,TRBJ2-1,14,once,TGTGCCAGTAGTAGTGACAGGGTCAGGAGTGAGCAGTTCTTC,CASSSDRVRSEQFF
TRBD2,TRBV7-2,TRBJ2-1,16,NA,TGTGCCAGCAGCTTAGTAGCGGGGAGCTCCTACAATGAGCAGTTCTTC,CASSLVAGSSYNEQFF
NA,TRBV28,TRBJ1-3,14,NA,TGTGCCAGCACCCCCGGGGGGGACGGAAACACCATATATTTT,CASTPGGDGNTIYF
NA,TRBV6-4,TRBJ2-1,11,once,TGTGCCAGCAGAGATAGGAATGAGCAGTTCTTC,CASRDRNEQFF
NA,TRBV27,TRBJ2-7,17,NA,TGTGCCAGCAGTCCCATTCCCTCGACAGGCGCCTCCTACGAGCAGTACTTC,CASSPIPSTGASYEQYF
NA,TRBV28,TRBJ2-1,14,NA,TGTGCCAGCAGCCCCCCGGGGGCCTACAATGAGCAGTTCTTC,CASSPPGAYNEQFF
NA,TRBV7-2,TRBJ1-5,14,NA,TGTGCCAGCAGCGAACGGGATACAAATCAGCCCCAGCATTTT,CASSERDTNQPQHF
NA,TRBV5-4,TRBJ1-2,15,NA,TGTGCCAGCAGCTTGTATACAACAGGCCCCTATGGCTACACCTTC,CASSLYTTGPYGYTF
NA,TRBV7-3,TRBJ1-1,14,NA,TGTGCCAGCAGCGCCAGGGCCGGGGGCACTGAAGCTTTCTTT,CASSARAGGTEAFF
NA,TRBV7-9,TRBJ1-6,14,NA,TGTGCCAGCAGCCAAGACAAGGAGAATTCACCCCTCCACTTT,CASSQDKENSPLHF
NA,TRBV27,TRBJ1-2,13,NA,TGTGCCAGCAGTTCTAGGCCTAACTATGGCTACACCTTC,CASSSRPNYGYTF
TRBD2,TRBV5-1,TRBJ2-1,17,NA,TGCGCCAGCAGCGCACCGGGACTAGCGGGAGGACCCAATGAGCAGTTCTTC,CASSAPGLAGGPNEQFF
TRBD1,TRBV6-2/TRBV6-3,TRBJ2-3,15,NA,TGTGCCAGCAGTTACGAGGGGGCTCGGACAGATACGCAGTATTTT,CASSYEGARTDTQYF
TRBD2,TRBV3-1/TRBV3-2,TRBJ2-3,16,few,TGTGCCAGCAGCCCCTTATTAGCGGGAGCAGCAGATACGCAGTATTTT,CASSPLLAGAADTQYF
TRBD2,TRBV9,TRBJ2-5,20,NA,TGTGCCAGCAGCGTAGCCTCCGGGACTAGCGGGAGAATGGCGGGGGAGACCCAGTACTTC,CASSVASGTSGRMAGETQYF
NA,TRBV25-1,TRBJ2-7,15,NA,TGTGCCAGCAGTGAATTAGGGAACAGGGAGGCCGAGCAGTACTTC,CASSELGNREAEQYF